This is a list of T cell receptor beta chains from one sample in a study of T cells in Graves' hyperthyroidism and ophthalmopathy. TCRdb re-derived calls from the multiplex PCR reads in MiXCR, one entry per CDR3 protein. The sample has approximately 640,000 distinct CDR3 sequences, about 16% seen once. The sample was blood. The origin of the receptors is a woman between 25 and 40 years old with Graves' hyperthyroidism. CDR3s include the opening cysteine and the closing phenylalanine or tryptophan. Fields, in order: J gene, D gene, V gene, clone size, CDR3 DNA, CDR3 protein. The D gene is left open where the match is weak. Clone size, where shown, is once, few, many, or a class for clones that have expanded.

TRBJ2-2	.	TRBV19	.	TGTGCCAGTAGTCCCCGTCCCAGGAGCACCGGGGAGCTGTTTTTT	CASSPRPRSTGELFF
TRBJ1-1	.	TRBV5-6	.	TGTGCCAGCAGCTCGAACAGGGTTAGGGTCTTGAACACTGAAGCTTTCTTT	CASSSNRVRVLNTEAFF
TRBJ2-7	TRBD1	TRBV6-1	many	TGTGCCAGCAGCGATTGGCCTACAGGGGGATTCTACGAGCAGTACTTC	CASSDWPTGGFYEQYF
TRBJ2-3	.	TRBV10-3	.	TGTGCCACCAGCGGTGGGCAGCGATATACGCAGTATTTT	CATSGGQRYTQYF
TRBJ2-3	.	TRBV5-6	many	TGTGCCAGCAGCTTTCCGGGCGGGTATACGCAGTATTTT	CASSFPGGYTQYF
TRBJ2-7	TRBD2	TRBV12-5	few	TGTGCTAGTGGTTTGAAACTAGCGGGAGGCGAGCAGTACTTC	CASGLKLAGGEQYF
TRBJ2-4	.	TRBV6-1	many	TGTGCCAGCAGTTTCCCCGCTCGGGCGGGCAAAAACATTCAGTACTTC	CASSFPARAGKNIQYF
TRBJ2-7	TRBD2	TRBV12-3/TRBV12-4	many	TGTGCCAGCAGCTTAGCGGGAGGGGGCGAGCAGTACTTC	CASSLAGGGEQYF
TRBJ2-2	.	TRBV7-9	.	TGTGCCGGGGGGGGACAGCTGAACACCGGGGAGCTGTTTTTT	CAGGGQLNTGELFF
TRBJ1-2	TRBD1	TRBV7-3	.	TGTGCCAACAGCTTCCGGACAGGGGATGGCTACACCTTC	CANSFRTGDGYTF
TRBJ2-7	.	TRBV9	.	TGTGCCAGCAGCCCCTCCGGGGCTCAAGCCTACGAGCAGTACTTC	CASSPSGAQAYEQYF
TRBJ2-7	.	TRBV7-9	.	TGTGCCAGCAGCTTGGGGAGTAGAAACGAGCAGTACTTC	CASSLGSRNEQYF
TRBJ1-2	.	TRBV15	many	TGTGCCACCAGCAGAGACCGGGACGGGACTTATGGCTACACCTTC	CATSRDRDGTYGYTF
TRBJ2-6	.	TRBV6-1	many	TGTGCCAGCAGTGAAATCATAGTTGGGTCCCTTTCAAACTCTGGGGCCAACGTCCTGACTTTC	CASSEIIVGSLSNSGANVLTF
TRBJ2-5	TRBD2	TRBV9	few	TGTGCCAGCAGCGTAATGGGCGGGGCTAGCGGGATAGAGACCCAGTACTTC	CASSVMGGASGIETQYF
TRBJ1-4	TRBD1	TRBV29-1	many	TGCAGCGTCGGACAGGGAAAGGGCGAAAAACTGTTTTTT	CSVGQGKGEKLFF
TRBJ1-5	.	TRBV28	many	TGTGCCAGCAGTTTCTCTAATCGGGGTCAGCCCCAGCATTTT	CASSFSNRGQPQHF
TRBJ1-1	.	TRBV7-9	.	TGTGCCAGCAGGTATCAGGCCCCGGACACTGAAGCTTTCTTT	CASRYQAPDTEAFF
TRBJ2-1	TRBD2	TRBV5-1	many	TGCGCCAGCGGACTAGCGGGATACAATGAGCAGTTCTTC	CASGLAGYNEQFF
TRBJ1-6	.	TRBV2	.	TGTGCCAGCAGTGAAGCGCCGGCTGGCTGGTCACCCCTCCACTTT	CASSEAPAGWSPLHF
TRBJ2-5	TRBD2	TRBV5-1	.	TGCGCCAGCAGCTTCGGGACTTTACCGGGAGGAGAAGAGACCCAGTACTTC	CASSFGTLPGGEETQYF
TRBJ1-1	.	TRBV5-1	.	TGCGCCAGCAGCTTGGGATGGGCTGAAGCTTTCTTT	CASSLGWAEAFF
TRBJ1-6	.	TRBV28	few	TGTGCCAGCAGCTCCCTTAGGGATAATTCACCCCTCCACTTT	CASSSLRDNSPLHF
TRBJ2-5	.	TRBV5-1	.	TGCGCCAGCAGCTTGGAATGGGGCCAAGAGACCCAGTACTTC	CASSLEWGQETQYF
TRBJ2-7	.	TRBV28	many	TGTGCCAGCAGCCAAACTACGACGCAGTACTTC	CASSQTTTQYF
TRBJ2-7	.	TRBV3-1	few	TGTGCCAGCAGCCATGCCTTTGGCGGGGACGGCGAGCAGTACTTC	CASSHAFGGDGEQYF
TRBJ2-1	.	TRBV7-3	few	TGTGCCAGCAGCTTATTGGGGGGGCTAGTTCCCAATGAGCAGTTCTTC	CASSLLGGLVPNEQFF
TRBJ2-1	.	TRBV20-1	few	TGCAGTGCTAGATCCCCAAATAGCGTTATCTACAATGAGCAGTTCTTC	CSARSPNSVIYNEQFF
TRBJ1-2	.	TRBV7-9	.	TGTGCCAGCAGCTTAGTCGCGACAGACGCAAACTATGGCTACACCTTC	CASSLVATDANYGYTF
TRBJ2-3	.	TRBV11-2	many	TGTGCCAGCAGCCCGGGTCATGCGCAGTATTTT	CASSPGHAQYF
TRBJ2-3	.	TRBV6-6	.	TGTGCCAGCAGTTACTCGTTCTCAGATACGCAGTATTTT	CASSYSFSDTQYF
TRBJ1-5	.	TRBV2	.	TGTGCCAGCGGCCCCGCGGGGCTGGGTAGCAATCAGCCCCAGCATTTT	CASGPAGLGSNQPQHF
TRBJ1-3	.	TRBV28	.	TGTGCCAGCAGGGCCGGGACGGTTGGAAACACCATATATTTT	CASRAGTVGNTIYF
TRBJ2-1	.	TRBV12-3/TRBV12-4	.	TGTGCCAGCAGTTTAAGCTCCCTTAATGAGCAGTTCTTC	CASSLSSLNEQFF
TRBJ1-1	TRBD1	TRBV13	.	TGTGCCAGCAGCTTAGGGCCGGGACAGGGGGCTGAAGCTTTCTTT	CASSLGPGQGAEAFF
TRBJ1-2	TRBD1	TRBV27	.	TGTGCCAGTGGACAGGGGTGGTATGGCTACACCTTC	CASGQGWYGYTF